Following are 14 T cell receptor beta chains from one sample sequenced in a study of blood T cell repertoires in COVID-19. Profiling relied on immunoSEQ multiplex PCR, and the TCRdb table lists in-frame clones only, not all of them. The sample lists about 14,000 clones, about three quarters occurring once. Source material: peripheral blood. These receptors were taken from a man in his 70s with acute or convalescent COVID-19.

This clone turned up a few times. CDR3 sequence reads: CASSFPSGKSADYYGYTF. Written as DNA, the CDR3 is TGTGCCAGCAGCTTTCCTTCGGGAAAGTCGGCAGACTATTATGGCTACACCTTC. This rearrangement joins TRBV7-8 to TRBJ1-2; D remains ambiguous. V lost 3 bases, J lost 5 bases, and 25 bases lay in between. Germline V lookup: CDR1 SGHVS, CDR2 FQNEAQ. This CDR3 has 18 amino acids.

This clone came up once. The genes are TRBV6-6 and TRBJ1-4, with 7 positions matching TRBD1. CDR1 MNHNY and CDR2 SVGAGI come from the germline V gene (reference sequence). There are 15 residues in the CDR3. Trimming took 5 bases from V and 4 from J; bases not matched to a gene: 7. The CDR3 DNA is TGTGCCAGCAGTATTGGACAGGCGGGTAATGAAAAACTGTTTTTT. This encodes CASSIGQAGNEKLFF.

The chain is built from TRBV13 and TRBJ2-7; 8 bases agree with TRBD2. The V gene's germline CDR1 is PRHDT and CDR2 FYEKMQ (reference sequence). J lost 3 bases, V lost 5 bases, and 6 bases had no gene match. The CDR3 is made up of 14 amino acids. CDR3 region: CASSLTGTSYEQYF. For the CDR3, the DNA is TGTGCCAGCAGCCTCACCGGGACTAGCTACGAGCAGTACTTC.

V usage is TRBV6-2 or TRBV6-3 and J usage is TRBJ1-2; 7 nucleotides align to TRBD1. The CDR3 extends over 15 amino acids. The germline gives CDR1 MNHEY, CDR2 SVGEGT. With 5 bases clipped from V and 4 bases from J, the junction kept 10 bases outside the gene matches. The DNA of the CDR3 is TGTGCCAGCAGTCCACCAACGGACAGGATCTATGGCTACACCTTC. Protein sequence: CASSPPTDRIYGYTF.

The sample holds a few counts of this clone. The chain recombines TRBV27 with TRBJ1-4; 8 bases fit TRBD1. The CDR3 extends over 15 amino acids. Trimming took 3 bases from V and 10 from J; bases not matched to a gene: 10. In germline, CDR1 is MNHEY, CDR2 SMNVEV (reference sequence). CDR3 protein: CASSFTGTGIRKLFF. DNA of the CDR3: TGTGCCAGCAGTTTCACCGGGACAGGAATTAGAAAACTGTTTTTT.

This sequence joins TRBV27 and TRBJ1-1; TRBD1 matches at 8 bases. V shed 5 bases, J shed 6 bases, and the junction held 14 bases outside the gene matches. The germline V gene has CDR1 MNHEY and CDR2 SMNVEV (reference sequence). The CDR3 extends over 16 amino acids. DNA for the CDR3: TGTGCCAGCAGTCCCCAGGGGGCGAACACGAAGGCTGAAGCTTTCTTT. Translating it yields CASSPQGANTKAEAFF.

The chain has TRBV5-1 and TRBJ2-2; TRBD2 aligns across 7 bases. The CDR3 has 15 residues. V lost 0 bases, J lost 7 bases, and 6 bases stayed unmatched. Germline assignment: CDR1 SGHRS and CDR2 YFSETQ. CDR3 sequence (DNA): TGCGCCAGCAGCTTGGAGGGGACTAAAATCGGGGAGCTGTTTTTT. Translated: CASSLEGTKIGELFF.

The rearrangement links TRBV9 to TRBJ1-5; perhaps TRBD1 as D (5 bases). Germline V lookup: CDR1 SGDLS, CDR2 YYNGEE. V dropped 5 bases and J dropped 7 bases, with 16 bases sitting between them. The CDR3 is made up of 14 amino acids. CDR3 region: CASSQGWTQQPQHF. The CDR3 DNA reads as TGTGCCAGCAGTCAAGGATGGACACAGCAGCCCCAGCATTTT.

The genes are TRBV15 and TRBJ1-1; D is perhaps TRBD1 (5 bases). The CDR3 totals 15 residues. V lost 0 bases and J lost 5, with 13 bases in between. The V gene's germline CDR1 is LNHNV and CDR2 YYDKDF (reference sequence). CDR3 in amino acids: CATSREGLGGTEAFF. The DNA of the CDR3 is TGTGCCACCAGCAGAGAGGGGCTTGGAGGGACTGAAGCTTTCTTT.

The chain carries TRBV3-1 (or the pseudogene TRBV3-2) and TRBJ1-4; D possibly corresponds to TRBD1 (6 bases). V gave up 1 base and J gave up 8 bases, with 20 bases separating them. Germline V gene sequence: CDR1 LGHDT, CDR2 YNNKEL (reference sequence). The CDR3 extends over 17 amino acids. The CDR3 is CASSQVGPGRGNEKLFF. The CDR3 DNA follows: TGTGCCAGCAGCCAAGTGGGTCCAGGAAGGGGGAACGAAAAACTGTTTTTT.

The chain has TRBV9 and TRBJ1-6, with D possibly being TRBD1 (6 bases). This CDR3 has 18 amino acids. V was trimmed by 4 bases and J by 0 bases, leaving 17 bases between them. Germline CDR1 and CDR2: SGDLS and YYNGEE. CDR3 DNA sequence: TGTGCCAGCAGCTTAACCGAGGACAGTAGCTCCTATAATTCACCCCTCCACTTT. Encoded protein: CASSLTEDSSSYNSPLHF.

The chain uses TRBV7-9 and TRBJ2-6; 9 nucleotides match TRBD1. The CDR3 has 19 residues. CDR1 is SEHNR, CDR2 FQNEAQ, per germline (reference sequence). Trimming took 4 bases from V and 3 from J; bases not matched to a gene: 13. CDR3 bases: TGTGCCAGCAGCTCCCGAGGGGGACAGGGCACGAATGGGGCCAACGTCCTGACTTTC. Translation gives CASSSRGGQGTNGANVLTF.

J is TRBJ2-1 and V is TRBV19; 10 bases are shared with TRBD2. V lost 7 bases, J lost 8 bases, and 8 bases stayed unmatched. This CDR3 is built from 14 residues. Germline CDR1 is LNHDA and CDR2 is SQIVND (reference sequence). The CDR3 DNA is TGTGCCAGTACTAGCGGGAGTTCTAGGGATGAGCAGTTCTTC. Translating gives CASTSGSSRDEQFF.

By its share, this clone is medium-sized. In nucleotides, the CDR3 is TGTGCCAGCAGCCCGAGGGACAGACTGCTCTATGGCTACACCTTC. Translated, it gives CASSPRDRLLYGYTF. The chain carries TRBV7-2 and TRBJ1-2; 7 bases are shared with TRBD1. There are 15 residues in the CDR3. CDR1 and CDR2 (germline): SGHTA, FQGNSA. The V segment lost 5 bases and the J segment 4 bases; nucleotides outside the gene matches: 10. The variable domain in full, completed from reference TRBV7-2 and TRBJ1-2, reads GAGVSQSPSNKVTEKGKDVELRCDPISGHTALYWYRQSLGQGLEFLIYFQGNSAPDKSGLPSDRFSAERTGGSVSTLTIQRTQQEDSAVYLCASSPRDRLLYGYTFGSGTRLTVV.